This TCR beta chain was sequenced for a study of blood T cell repertoires in COVID-19. Study overall: Some COVID-19 samples were acute and others convalescent; all came from the United States, Italy and Spain.

In the authors' methods: Amplification from reference gene primers served as the basis for estimated nucleated cell counts. Assay: immunoSEQ multiplex PCR; the TCRdb copy retains only in-frame clones and omits some. V, J and clone size are those of that table, while D and trimming were read from the DNA. This table holds over 70,000 clones, around 81% found once. With 0 bases removed from V and 2 bases from J, the gap between germline ends came to 12 bases. This CDR3 has 16 amino acids. Per germline, CDR1 SGHDT and CDR2 YYEEEE. The chain joins TRBV5-6 to TRBJ1-5; D is perhaps TRBD1 (5 bases). This clonotype was sampled from a human donor in a cohort sampled during active COVID-19. Material: peripheral blood. The CDR3 bases are TGTGCCAGCAGCTTGGGGGGACTCAAGGGCAATCAGCCCCAGCATTTT. It specifies CASSLGGLKGNQPQHF.